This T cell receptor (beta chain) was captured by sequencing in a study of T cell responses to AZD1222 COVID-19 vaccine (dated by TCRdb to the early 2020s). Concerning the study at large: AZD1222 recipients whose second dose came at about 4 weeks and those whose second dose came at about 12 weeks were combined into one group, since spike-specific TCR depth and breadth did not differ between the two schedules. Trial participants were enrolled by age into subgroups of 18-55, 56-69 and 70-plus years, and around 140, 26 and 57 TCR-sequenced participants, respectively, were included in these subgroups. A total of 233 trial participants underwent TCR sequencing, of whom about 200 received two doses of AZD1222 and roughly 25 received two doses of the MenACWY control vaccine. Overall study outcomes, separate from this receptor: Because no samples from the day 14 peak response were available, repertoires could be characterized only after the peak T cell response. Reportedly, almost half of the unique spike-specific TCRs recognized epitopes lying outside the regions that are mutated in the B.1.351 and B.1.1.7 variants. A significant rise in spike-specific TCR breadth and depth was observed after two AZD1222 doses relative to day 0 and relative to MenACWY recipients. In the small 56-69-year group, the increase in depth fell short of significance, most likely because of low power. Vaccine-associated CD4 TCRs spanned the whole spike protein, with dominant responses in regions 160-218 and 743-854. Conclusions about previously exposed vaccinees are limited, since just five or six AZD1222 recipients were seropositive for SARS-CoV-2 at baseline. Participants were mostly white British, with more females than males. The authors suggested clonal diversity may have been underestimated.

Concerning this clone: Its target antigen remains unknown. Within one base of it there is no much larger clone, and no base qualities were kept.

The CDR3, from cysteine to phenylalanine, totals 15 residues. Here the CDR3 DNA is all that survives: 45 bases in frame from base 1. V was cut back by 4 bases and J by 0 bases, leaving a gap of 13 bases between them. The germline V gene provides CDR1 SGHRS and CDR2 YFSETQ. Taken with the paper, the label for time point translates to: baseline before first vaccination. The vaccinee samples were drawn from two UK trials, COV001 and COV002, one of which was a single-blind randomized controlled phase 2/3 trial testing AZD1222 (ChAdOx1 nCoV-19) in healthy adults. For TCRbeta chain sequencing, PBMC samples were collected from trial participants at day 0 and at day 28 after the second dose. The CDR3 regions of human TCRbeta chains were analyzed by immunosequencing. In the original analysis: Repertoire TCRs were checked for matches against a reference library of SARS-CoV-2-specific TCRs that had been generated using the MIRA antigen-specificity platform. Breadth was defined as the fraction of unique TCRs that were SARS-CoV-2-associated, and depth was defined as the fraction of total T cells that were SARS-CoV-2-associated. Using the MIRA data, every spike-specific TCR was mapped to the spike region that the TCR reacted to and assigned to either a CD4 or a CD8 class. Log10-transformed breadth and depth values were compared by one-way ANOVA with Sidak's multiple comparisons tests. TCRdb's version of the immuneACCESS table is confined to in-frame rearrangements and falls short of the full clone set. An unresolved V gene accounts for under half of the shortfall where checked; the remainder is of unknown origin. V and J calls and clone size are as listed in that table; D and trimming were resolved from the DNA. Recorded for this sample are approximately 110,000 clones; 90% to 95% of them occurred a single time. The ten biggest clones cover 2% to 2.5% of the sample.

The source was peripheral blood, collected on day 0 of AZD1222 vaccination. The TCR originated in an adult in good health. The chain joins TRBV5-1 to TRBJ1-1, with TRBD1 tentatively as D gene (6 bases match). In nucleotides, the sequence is TGCGCCAGCAGCAGAAACAGGGAGGTGAACACTGAAGCTTTCTTT. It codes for CASSRNREVNTEAFF.